This T cell receptor (beta chain) was sequenced for a study of blood T cell repertoires in COVID-19. Study details: COVID-19 samples, acute and convalescent, were from the United States, Italy and Spain. PBMCs, B-cell-depleted T cells, or T cells were the source of the cDNA or gDNA that made up the material.

This clone was observed a handful of times. Using immunoSEQ multiplex PCR, the repertoire was profiled, and TCRdb retains in-frame clones only, with some absent. The table has roughly 150,000 clones, about 86% seen once. V lost 2 bases and J 0 bases, leaving 20 bases between the germline ends. Germline V lookup: CDR1 GTSNPN, CDR2 SVGIG (reference sequence). The CDR3 has 18 residues. The specimen sequenced was peripheral blood. The sequence derives from a woman aged 70 to 79 with acute or convalescent COVID-19. The rearrangement joins TRBV30 to TRBJ1-3; D gene ambiguous. In DNA, the CDR3 is TGTGCCTGGAGTTCTTTCGTGGGCAGACTATTCTCTGGAAACACCATATATTTT. This encodes CAWSSFVGRLFSGNTIYF.